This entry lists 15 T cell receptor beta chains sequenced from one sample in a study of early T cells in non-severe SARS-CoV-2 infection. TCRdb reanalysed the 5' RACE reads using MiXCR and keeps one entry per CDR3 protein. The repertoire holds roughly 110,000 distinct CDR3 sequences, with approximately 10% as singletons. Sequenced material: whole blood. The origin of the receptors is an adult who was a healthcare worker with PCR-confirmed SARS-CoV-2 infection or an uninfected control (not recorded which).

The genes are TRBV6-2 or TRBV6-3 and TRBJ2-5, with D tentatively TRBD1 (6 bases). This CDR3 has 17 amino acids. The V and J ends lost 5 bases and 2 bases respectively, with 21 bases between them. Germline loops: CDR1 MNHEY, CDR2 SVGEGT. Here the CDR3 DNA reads TGTGCCAGCAGTCATATAATCCGGCAGGGGCGACAAGAGACCCAGTACTTC. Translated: CASSHIIRQGRQETQYF.

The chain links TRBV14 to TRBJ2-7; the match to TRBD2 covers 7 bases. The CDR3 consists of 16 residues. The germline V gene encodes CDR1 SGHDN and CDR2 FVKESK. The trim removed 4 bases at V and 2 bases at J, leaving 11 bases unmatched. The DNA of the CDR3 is TGTGCCAGCAGCCGACAGCGGGCTAGCGGCACCTACGAGCAGTACTTC. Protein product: CASSRQRASGTYEQYF.

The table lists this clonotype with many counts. In nucleotides, the CDR3 is TGTGCCAGCAGCCCTGATATTAGCGGGAGGGCCCACGAGCAGTACTTC. Translated, it gives CASSPDISGRAHEQYF. The rearrangement uses TRBV9 and TRBJ2-7, with TRBD2 matching over 11 bases. This CDR3 spans 16 amino acids. With 4 bases clipped from V and 5 bases from J, the junction kept 11 bases outside the gene matches. The germline V gene encodes CDR1 SGDLS and CDR2 YYNGEE.

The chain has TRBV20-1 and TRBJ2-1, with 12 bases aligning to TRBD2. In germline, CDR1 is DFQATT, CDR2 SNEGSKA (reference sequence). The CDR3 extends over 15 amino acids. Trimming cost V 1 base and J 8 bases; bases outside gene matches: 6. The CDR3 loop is CSARVTSGGTYEQFF. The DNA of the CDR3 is TGCAGTGCTAGAGTGACTAGCGGGGGAACCTATGAGCAGTTCTTC.

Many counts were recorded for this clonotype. CDR3 sequence: CASSLRLGITGELFF. The CDR3 DNA is TGTGCCAGCAGTCTCCGACTAGGGATCACCGGGGAGCTGTTTTTT. The V call is TRBV28, the J call TRBJ2-2; D may be TRBD2 (6 bases). The CDR3 length is 15 residues. Trimming pared 5 bases from V and 4 bases from J, leaving 14 bases between. CDR1 and CDR2 from the germline V gene are MDHEN and SYDVKM.

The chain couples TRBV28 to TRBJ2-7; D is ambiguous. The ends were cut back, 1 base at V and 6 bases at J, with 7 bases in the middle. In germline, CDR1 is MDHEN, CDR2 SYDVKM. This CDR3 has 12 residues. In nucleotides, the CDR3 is TGTGCCAGCAGTTTATTGGCGTCCGAGCAGTACTTC. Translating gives CASSLLASEQYF.

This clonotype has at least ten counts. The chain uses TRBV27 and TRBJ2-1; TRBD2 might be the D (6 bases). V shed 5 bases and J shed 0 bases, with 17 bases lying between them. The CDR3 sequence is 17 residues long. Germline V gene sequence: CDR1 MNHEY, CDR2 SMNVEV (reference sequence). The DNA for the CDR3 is TGTGCCAGCAGTGCCCGGCGGGGACCTAGCTCCTACAATGAGCAGTTCTTC. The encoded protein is CASSARRGPSSYNEQFF.

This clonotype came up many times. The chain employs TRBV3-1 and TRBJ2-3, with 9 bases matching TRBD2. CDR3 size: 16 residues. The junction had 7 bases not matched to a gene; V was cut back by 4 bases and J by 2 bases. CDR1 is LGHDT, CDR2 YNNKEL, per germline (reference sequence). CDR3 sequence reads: CASSPLSGSPTDTQYF. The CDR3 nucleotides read TGTGCCAGCAGCCCACTTAGCGGGAGCCCCACAGATACGCAGTATTTT.

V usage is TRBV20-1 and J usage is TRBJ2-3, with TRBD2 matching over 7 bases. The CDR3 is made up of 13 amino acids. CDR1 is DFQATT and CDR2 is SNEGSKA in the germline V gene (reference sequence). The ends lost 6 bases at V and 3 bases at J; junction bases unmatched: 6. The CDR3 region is CSAPTSMTDTQYF. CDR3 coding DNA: TGCAGTGCCCCGACTAGCATGACAGATACGCAGTATTTT.

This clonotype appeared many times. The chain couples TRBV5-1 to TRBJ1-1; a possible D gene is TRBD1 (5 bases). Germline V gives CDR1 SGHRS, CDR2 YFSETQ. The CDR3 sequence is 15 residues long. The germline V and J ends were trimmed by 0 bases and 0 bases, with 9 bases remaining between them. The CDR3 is CASSLGGRMNTEAFF. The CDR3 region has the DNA TGCGCCAGCAGCTTGGGGGGACGGATGAACACTGAAGCTTTCTTT.

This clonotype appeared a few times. CDR3 coding DNA: TGTGCCAGCAGGGGGACAGGTGAAATCAATGGCTACACCTTC. This encodes CASRGTGEINGYTF. The V and J genes are TRBV3-1 and TRBJ1-2; 8 positions match TRBD1. This CDR3 contains 14 residues. From germline, CDR1 is LGHDT and CDR2 YNNKEL (reference sequence). Unmatched junction bases numbered 9, after V lost 6 bases and J lost 6 bases.

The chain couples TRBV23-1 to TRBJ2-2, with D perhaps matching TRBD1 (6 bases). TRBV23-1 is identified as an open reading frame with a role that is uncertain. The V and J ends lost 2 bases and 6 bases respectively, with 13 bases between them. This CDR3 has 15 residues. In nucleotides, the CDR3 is TGCGCCAGCAGTCAAGTTTTCAGGGGCCCCGGGGAGCTGTTTTTT. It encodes CASSQVFRGPGELFF.

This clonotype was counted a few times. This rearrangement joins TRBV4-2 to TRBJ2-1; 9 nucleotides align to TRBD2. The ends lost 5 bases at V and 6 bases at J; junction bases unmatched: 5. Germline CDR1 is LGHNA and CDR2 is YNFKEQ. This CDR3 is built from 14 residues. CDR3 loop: CASSAGLALNEQFF. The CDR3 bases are TGTGCCAGCAGCGCGGGACTAGCCCTCAATGAGCAGTTCTTC.

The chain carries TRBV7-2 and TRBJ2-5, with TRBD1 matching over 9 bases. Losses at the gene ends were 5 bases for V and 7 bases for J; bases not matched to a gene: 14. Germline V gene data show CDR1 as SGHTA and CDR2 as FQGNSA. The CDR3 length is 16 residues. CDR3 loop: CASSQPGTGHVGTQYF. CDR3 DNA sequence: TGTGCCAGCAGCCAACCCGGGACAGGGCATGTAGGGACCCAGTACTTC.

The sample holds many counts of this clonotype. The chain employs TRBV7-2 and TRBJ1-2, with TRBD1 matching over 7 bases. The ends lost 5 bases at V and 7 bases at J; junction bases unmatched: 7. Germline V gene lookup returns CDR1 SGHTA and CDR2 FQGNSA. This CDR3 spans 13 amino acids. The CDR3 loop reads CASSPTGIGGYTF. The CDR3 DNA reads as TGTGCCAGCAGCCCGACAGGGATCGGTGGCTACACCTTC.